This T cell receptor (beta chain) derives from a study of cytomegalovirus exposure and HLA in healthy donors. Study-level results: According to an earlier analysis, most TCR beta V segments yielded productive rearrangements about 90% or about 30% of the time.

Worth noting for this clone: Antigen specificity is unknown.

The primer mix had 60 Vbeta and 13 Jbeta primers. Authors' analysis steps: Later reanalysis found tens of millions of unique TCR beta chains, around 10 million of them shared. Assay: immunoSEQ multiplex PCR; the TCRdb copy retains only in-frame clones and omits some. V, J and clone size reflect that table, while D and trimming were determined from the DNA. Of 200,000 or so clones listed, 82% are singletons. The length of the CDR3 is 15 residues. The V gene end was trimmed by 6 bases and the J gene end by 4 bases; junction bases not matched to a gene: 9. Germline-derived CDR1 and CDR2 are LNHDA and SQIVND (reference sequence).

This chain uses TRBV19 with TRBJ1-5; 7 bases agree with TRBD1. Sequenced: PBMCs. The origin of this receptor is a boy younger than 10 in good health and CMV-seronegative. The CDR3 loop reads CASRRTGGINQPQHF. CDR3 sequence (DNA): TGTGCCAGTAGACGGACAGGTGGGATAAATCAGCCCCAGCATTTT.